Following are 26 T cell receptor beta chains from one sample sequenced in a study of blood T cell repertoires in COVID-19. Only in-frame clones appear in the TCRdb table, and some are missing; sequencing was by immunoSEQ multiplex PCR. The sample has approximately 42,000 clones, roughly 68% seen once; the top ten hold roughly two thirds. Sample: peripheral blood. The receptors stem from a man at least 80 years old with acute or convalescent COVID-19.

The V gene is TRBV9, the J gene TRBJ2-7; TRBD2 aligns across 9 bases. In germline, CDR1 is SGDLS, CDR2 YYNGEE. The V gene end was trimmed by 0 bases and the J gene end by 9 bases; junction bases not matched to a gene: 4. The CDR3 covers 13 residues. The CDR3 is CASSVGVAGVQYF. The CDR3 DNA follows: TGTGCCAGCAGCGTAGGGGTAGCGGGAGTGCAGTACTTC.

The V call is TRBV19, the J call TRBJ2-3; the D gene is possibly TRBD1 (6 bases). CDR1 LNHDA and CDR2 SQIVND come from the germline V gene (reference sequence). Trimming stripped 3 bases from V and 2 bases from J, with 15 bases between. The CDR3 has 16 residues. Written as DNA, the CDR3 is TGTGCCAGTAGTATGGGGGACACCTCTTTCACAGATACGCAGTATTTT. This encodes CASSMGDTSFTDTQYF.

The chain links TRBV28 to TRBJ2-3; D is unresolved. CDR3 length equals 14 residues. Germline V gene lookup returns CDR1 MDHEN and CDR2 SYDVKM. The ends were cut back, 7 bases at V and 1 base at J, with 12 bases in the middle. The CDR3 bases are TGTGCCAGCACCTATCTCCGGGGCACAGATACGCAGTATTTT. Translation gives CASTYLRGTDTQYF.

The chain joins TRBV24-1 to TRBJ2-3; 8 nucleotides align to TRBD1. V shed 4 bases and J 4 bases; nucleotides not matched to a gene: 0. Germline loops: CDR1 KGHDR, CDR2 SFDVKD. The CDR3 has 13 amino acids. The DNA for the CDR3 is TGTGCCACCAGTGAGACAGGGGCAGATACGCAGTATTTT. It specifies CATSETGADTQYF.

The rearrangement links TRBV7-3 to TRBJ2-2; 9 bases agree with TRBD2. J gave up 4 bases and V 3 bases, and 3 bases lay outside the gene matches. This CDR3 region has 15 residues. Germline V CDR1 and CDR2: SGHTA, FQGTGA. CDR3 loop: CASSFGGRATGELFF. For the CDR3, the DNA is TGTGCCAGCAGCTTTGGCGGGAGGGCCACCGGGGAGCTGTTTTTT. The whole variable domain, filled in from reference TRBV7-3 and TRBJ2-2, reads GAGVSQTPSNKVTEKGKYVELRCDPISGHTALYWYRQSLGQGPEFLIYFQGTGAADDSGLPNDRFFAVRPEGSVSTLKIQRTERGDSAVYLCASSFGGRATGELFFGEGSRLTVL.

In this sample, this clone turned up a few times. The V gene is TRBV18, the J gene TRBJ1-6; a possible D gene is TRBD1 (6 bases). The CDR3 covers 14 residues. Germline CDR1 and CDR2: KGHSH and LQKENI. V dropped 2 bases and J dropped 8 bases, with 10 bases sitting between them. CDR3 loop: CASSPTGFYSPLHF. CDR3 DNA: TGTGCCAGCTCACCAACAGGGTTTTATTCACCCCTCCACTTT.

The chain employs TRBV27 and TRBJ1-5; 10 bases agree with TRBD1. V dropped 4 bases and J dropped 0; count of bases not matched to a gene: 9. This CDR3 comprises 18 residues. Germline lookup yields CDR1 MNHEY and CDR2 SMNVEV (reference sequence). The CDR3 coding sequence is TGTGCCAGCAGTTCAGGGACAGGGGCGACGTATAGCAATCAGCCCCAGCATTTT. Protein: CASSSGTGATYSNQPQHF.

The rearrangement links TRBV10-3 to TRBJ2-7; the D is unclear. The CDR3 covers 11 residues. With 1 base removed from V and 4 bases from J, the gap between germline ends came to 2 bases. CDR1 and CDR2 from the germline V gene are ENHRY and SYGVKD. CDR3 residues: CAISELYEQYF. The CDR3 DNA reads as TGTGCCATCAGTGAGTTATACGAGCAGTACTTC.

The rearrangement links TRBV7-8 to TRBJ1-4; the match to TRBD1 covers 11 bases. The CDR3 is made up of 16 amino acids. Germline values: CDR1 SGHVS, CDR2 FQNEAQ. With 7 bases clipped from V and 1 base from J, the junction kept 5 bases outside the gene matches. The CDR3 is CASIPDRGLTNEKLFF. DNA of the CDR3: TGTGCCAGCATCCCGGACAGGGGGCTAACTAATGAAAAACTGTTTTTT.

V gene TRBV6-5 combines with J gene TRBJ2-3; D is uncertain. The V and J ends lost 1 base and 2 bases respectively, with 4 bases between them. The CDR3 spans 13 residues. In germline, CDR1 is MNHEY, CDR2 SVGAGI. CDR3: CASSYFYTDTQYF. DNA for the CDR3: TGTGCCAGCAGTTACTTTTACACAGATACGCAGTATTTT.

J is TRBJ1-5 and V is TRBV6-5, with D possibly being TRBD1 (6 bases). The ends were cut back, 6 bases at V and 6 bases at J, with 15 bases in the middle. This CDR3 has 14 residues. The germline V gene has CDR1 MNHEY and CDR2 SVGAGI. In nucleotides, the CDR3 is TGTGCCAGCAGGAGCACAGGGAGGGGTCAGCCCCAGCATTTT. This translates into CASRSTGRGQPQHF.

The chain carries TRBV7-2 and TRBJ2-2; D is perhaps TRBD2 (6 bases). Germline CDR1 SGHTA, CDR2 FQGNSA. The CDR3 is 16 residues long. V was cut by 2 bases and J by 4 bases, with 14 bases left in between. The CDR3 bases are TGTGCCAGCAGCTTACGGGGTAGCGGTCCCACCGGGGAGCTGTTTTTT. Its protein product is CASSLRGSGPTGELFF.

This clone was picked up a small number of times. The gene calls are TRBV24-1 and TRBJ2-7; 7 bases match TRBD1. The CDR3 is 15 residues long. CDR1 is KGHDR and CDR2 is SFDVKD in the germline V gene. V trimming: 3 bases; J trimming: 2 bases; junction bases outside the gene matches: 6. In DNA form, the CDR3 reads TGTGCCACCAGTGATCCACAGGGGTCCGCCTACGAGCAGTACTTC. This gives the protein CATSDPQGSAYEQYF.

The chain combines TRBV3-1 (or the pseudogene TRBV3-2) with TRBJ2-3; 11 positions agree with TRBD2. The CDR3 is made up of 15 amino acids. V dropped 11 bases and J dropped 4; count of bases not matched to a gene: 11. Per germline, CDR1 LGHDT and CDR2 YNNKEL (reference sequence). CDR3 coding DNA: TGTGCCTCTAAAGGGAATAGCGGGAGGGCAGATACGCAGTATTTT. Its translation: CASKGNSGRADTQYF.

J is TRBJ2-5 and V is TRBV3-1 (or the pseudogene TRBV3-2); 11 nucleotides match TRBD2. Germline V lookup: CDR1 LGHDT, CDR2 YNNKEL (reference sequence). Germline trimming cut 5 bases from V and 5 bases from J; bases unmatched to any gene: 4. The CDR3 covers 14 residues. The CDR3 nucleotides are TGTGCCAGCAGCACTAGCGGGAGAAGGGAGACCCAGTACTTC. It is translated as CASSTSGRRETQYF.

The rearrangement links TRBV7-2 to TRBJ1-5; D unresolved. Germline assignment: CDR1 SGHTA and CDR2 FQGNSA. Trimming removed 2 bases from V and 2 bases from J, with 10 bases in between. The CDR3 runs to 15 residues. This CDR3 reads CASSLTLSGNQPQHF. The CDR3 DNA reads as TGTGCCAGCAGCTTAACCCTTTCGGGCAATCAGCCCCAGCATTTT. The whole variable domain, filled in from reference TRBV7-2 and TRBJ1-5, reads GAGVSQSPSNKVTEKGKDVELRCDPISGHTALYWYRQSLGQGLEFLIYFQGNSAPDKSGLPSDRFSAERTGGSVSTLTIQRTQQEDSAVYLCASSLTLSGNQPQHFGDGTRLSIL.

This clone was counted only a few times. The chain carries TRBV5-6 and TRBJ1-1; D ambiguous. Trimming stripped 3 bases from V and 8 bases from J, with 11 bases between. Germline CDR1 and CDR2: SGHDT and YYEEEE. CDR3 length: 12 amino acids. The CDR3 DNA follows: TGTGCCAGCAGCTCCCTGACATTAGAAGCTTTCTTT. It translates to CASSSLTLEAFF.

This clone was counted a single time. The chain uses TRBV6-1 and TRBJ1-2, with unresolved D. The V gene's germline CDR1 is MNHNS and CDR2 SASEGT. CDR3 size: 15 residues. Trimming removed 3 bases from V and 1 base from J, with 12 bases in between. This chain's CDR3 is CASSDRGSLNYGYTF. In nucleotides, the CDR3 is TGTGCCAGCAGTGATCGAGGTTCCCTTAACTATGGCTACACCTTC.

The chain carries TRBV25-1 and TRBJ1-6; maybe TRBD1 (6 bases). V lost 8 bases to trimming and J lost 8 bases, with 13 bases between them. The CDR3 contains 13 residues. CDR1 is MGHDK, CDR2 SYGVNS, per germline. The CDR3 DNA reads TGTGCCAGCCGAAGGGGGACGGATTCACCCCTCCACTTT. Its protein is CASRRGTDSPLHF.

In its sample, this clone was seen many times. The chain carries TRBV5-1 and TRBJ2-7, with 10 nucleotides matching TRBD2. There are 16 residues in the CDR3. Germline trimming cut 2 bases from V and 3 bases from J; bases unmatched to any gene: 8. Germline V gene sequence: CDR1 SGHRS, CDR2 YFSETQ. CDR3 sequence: CASSLAGGQGVYEQYF. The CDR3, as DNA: TGCGCCAGCAGCTTAGCGGGAGGGCAGGGAGTCTACGAGCAGTACTTC.

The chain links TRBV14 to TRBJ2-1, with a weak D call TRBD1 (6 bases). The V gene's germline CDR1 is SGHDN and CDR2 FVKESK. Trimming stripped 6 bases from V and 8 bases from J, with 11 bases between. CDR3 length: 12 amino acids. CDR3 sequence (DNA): TGTGCCAGCAGTCTTACAGGGTATGAGCAGTTCTTC. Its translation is CASSLTGYEQFF.

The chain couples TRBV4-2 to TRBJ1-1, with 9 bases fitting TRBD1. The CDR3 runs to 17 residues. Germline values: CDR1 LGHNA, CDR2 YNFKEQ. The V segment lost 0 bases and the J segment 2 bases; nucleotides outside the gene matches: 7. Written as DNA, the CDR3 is TGTGCCAGCAGCCAAGATCCCCCACAGGGGGCCAACACTGAAGCTTTCTTT. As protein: CASSQDPPQGANTEAFF.

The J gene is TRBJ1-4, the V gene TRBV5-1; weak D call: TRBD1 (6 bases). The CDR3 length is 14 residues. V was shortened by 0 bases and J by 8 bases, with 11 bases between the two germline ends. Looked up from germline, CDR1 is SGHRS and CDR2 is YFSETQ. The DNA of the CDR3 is TGCGCCAGCAGCTTGGGTAGCCAGGGGGAAAAACTGTTTTTT. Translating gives CASSLGSQGEKLFF.

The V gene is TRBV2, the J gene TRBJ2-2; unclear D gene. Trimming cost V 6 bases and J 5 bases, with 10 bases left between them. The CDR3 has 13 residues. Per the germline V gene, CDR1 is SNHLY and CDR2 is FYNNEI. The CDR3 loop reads CASRQLKTGELFF. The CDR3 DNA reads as TGTGCCAGCAGACAGCTAAAGACCGGGGAGCTGTTTTTT. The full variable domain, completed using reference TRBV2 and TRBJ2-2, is EPEVTQTPSHQVTQMGQEVILRCVPISNHLYFYWYRQILGQKVEFLVSFYNNEISEKSEIFDDQFSVERPDGSNFTLKIRSTKLEDSAMYFCASRQLKTGELFFGEGSRLTVL.

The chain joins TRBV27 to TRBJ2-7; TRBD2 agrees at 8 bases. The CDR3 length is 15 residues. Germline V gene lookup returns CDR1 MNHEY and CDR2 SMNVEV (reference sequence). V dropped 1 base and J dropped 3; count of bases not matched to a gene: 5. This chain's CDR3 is CASSLLSLAGYEQYF. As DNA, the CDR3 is TGTGCCAGCAGTTTATTATCCCTAGCGGGCTACGAGCAGTACTTC.

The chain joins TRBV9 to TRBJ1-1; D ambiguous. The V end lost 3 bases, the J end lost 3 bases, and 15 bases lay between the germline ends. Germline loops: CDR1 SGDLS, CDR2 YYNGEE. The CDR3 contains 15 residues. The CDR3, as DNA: TGTGCCAGCAGCGCGGCCGAGGGTCCTTACACTGAAGCTTTCTTT. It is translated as CASSAAEGPYTEAFF.